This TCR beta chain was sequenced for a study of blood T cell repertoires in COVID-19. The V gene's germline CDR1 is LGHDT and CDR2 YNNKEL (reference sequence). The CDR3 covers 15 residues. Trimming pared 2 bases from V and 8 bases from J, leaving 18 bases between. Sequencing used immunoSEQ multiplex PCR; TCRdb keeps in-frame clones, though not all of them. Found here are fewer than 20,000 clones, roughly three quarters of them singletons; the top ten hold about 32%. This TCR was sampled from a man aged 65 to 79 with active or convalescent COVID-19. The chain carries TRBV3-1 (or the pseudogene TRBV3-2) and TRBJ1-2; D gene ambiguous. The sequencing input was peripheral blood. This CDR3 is CASSQTLTPTGGYTF. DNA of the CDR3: TGTGCCAGCAGCCAAACGTTAACCCCGACGGGGGGCTACACCTTC.